This T cell receptor beta chain was documented in a study of human T cells and chemical hapten exposure. Turning to the study itself: The study enrolled mostly female patients with alopecia areata, totalis or universalis.

Of note for this clonotype: Antigen specificity is unknown.

This CDR3 is 13 amino acids long. Trimming removed 5 bases from V and 1 base from J, with 11 bases in between. Germline V gives CDR1 DFQATT, CDR2 SNEGSKA (reference sequence). Under the authors' procedure: Samples held a median of around 100,000 TCRs, range 23,224–690,600. A single record per CDR3 protein comes from TCRdb applying MiXCR to the RACE reads. TCRdb, not the authors, supplied the V and J calls. Among 95,000 to 100,000 distinct CDR3 sequences listed, around 11% were seen once. Overall study results and limits: Relative to control repertoires, expanded TCRs gave rise to significantly more large CDR3 similarity clusters.

Time point in this sample: patch test 1, 2 weeks after DPC sensitization. The treatment was: therapeutic diphenylcyclopropenone sensitization with weekly scalp DPC. Donors, patients with alopecia ranging from 18 to 70 years old and judged suitable for DPC, provided samples. Source: whole blood, taken in connection with sensitization to the hapten diphenylcyclopropenone (DPC). This receptor was obtained from a woman aged 40 to 50 with alopecia areata. Some clones in this sample may be carry-over from other donors' samples. The chain employs TRBV20-1 and TRBJ1-1; D unresolved. CDR3 nucleotide sequence: TGCAGTGCTTCAGGTAGGACGAACACTGAAGCTTTCTTT. As protein: CSASGRTNTEAFF.